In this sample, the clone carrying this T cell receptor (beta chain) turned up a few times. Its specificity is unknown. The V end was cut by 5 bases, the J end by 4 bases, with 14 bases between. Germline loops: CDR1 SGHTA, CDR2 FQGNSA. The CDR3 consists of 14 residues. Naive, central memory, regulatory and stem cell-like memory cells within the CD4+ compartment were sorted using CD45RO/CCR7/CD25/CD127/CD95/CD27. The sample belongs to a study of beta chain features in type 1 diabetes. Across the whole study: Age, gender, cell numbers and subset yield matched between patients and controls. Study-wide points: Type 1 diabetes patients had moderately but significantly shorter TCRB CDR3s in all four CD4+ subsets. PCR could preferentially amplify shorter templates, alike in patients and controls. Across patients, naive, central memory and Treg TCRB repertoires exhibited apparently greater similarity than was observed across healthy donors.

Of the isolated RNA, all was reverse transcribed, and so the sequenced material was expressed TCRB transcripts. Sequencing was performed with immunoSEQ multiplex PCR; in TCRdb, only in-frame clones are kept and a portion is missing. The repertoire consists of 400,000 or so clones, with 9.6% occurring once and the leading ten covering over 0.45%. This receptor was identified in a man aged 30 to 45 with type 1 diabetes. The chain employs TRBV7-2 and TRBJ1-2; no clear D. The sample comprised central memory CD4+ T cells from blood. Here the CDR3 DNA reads TGTGCCAGCAGCCGGGAAGGAGCAGGCTATGGCTACACCTTC. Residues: CASSREGAGYGYTF.